The 15 T cell receptor beta chains in this list originate from one sample, sequenced in a study of CD4 T cells in relation to SARS-CoV-2 and coronaviruses. Data came from immunoSEQ multiplex PCR; TCRdb stores just in-frame clones and leaves some out. The sample has 26,000 or so clones; 74% are singletons. The unexposed donors gave CD4+ T cells in about 2010-2019, prior to COVID-19. The cells were cultured for approximately 10 days before CD4+ T cells were isolated. These receptors' targets are unknown. Source material: CD4+ T cells from PBMCs, cultured in vitro. Every receptor here comes from a human donor in good health.

The rearrangement joins TRBV7-6 to TRBJ2-3, with TRBD2 matching 10 bases. J lost 4 bases, V lost 5 bases, and 9 bases had no gene match. The CDR3 has 16 residues. The germline CDR1 and CDR2 sequences are SGHVS and FNYEAQ. The CDR3 sequence: CASSRDPGTSADTQYF. The CDR3 DNA reads TGTGCCAGCAGCCGAGATCCAGGGACTAGCGCAGATACGCAGTATTTT.

The chain links TRBV7-8 to TRBJ2-2, with 13 bases fitting TRBD2. The length of the CDR3 is 18 residues. V lost 1 base, J lost 7 bases, and 9 bases stayed unmatched. Germline V lookup: CDR1 SGHVS, CDR2 FQNEAQ. In nucleotides, the CDR3 is TGTGCCAGCAGCTTAGGTCGGGGGACTAGCGGGACGGGCGGGGAGCTGTTTTTT. Its protein product is CASSLGRGTSGTGGELFF. Using reference TRBV7-8 and TRBJ2-2 for the parts outside the CDR3, the full variable domain is GAGVSQSPRYKVAKRGQDVALRCDPISGHVSLFWYQQALGQGPEFLTYFQNEAQLDKSGLPSDRFFAERPEGSVSTLKIQRTQQEDSAVYLCASSLGRGTSGTGGELFFGEGSRLTVL.

The chain recombines TRBV10-1 with TRBJ2-5; TRBD2 aligns across 9 bases. The germline V gene encodes CDR1 WNHNN and CDR2 SYGVQD (reference sequence). This CDR3 has 15 amino acids. The V segment lost 4 bases and the J segment 7 bases; nucleotides outside the gene matches: 10. As DNA, the CDR3 is TGCGCCAGCAGTGTCTCAGCGGGGGGCCTAGGGACCCAGTACTTC. Translation gives CASSVSAGGLGTQYF.

This clone occurred a few times. This chain joins TRBV4-3 and TRBJ1-6; D might be TRBD1 (6 bases). This CDR3 comprises 13 residues. Trimming left V 3 bases short and J 10 bases short, with 10 bases between. CDR1 and CDR2 from the germline V gene are LGHNA and YSLEER. The chain's CDR3 is CASSQTGESPLHF. The CDR3 coding sequence is TGCGCCAGCAGCCAGACAGGAGAATCACCCCTCCACTTT.

The chain recombines TRBV2 with TRBJ1-4; D is undetermined. The CDR3 is 13 residues long. Germline V lookup: CDR1 SNHLY, CDR2 FYNNEI. Trimming took 2 bases from V and 6 from J, leaving 7 bases between them. CDR3 residues: CASSELRDEKLFF. In DNA, the CDR3 is TGTGCCAGCAGTGAATTAAGGGATGAAAAACTGTTTTTT. The full variable domain, completed using reference TRBV2 and TRBJ1-4, is EPEVTQTPSHQVTQMGQEVILRCVPISNHLYFYWYRQILGQKVEFLVSFYNNEISEKSEIFDDQFSVERPDGSNFTLKIRSTKLEDSAMYFCASSELRDEKLFFGSGTQLSVL.

The gene calls are TRBV5-6 and TRBJ1-4; a weak D match, TRBD1 (6 bases). The germline V gene encodes CDR1 SGHDT and CDR2 YYEEEE. This CDR3 spans 15 amino acids. V was shortened by 5 bases and J by 5 bases, with 16 bases between the two germline ends. CDR3 protein: CASSFETGTNEKLFF. DNA for the CDR3: TGTGCCAGCAGTTTTGAGACGGGGACAAATGAAAAACTGTTTTTT.

V usage is TRBV5-6 and J usage is TRBJ1-1; TRBD1 matches at 8 bases. Germline CDR1 is SGHDT and CDR2 is YYEEEE. V was pared by 3 bases and J by 4 bases, with 8 bases of the junction left unmatched. CDR3 length: 15 amino acids. Here the CDR3 DNA reads TGTGCCAGCAGCTCAGACAGGGGACGTAGCACTGAAGCTTTCTTT. It encodes CASSSDRGRSTEAFF.

V gene TRBV5-4 combines with J gene TRBJ2-5, with TRBD2 matching 8 bases. Germline V gene data show CDR1 as SGHNT and CDR2 as YYREEE (reference sequence). CDR3 size: 14 residues. V dropped 5 bases and J dropped 2; count of bases not matched to a gene: 5. The CDR3 here is CASSTSGYQETQYF. The DNA for the CDR3 is TGTGCCAGCAGTACTAGCGGTTATCAAGAGACCCAGTACTTC.

The rearrangement uses TRBV5-1 and TRBJ2-1, with 11 bases identical to TRBD2. There are 15 residues in the CDR3. The V gene's germline CDR1 is SGHRS and CDR2 YFSETQ. With 6 bases clipped from V and 9 bases from J, the junction kept 11 bases outside the gene matches. The CDR3 nucleotides read TGCGCCAGCATTGAGGTAGCGGGAGGGCTGGGTGAGCAGTTCTTC. Translated: CASIEVAGGLGEQFF.

The DNA for the CDR3 is TGTGCCATCAGTGCCTCGGGGGAGCAGTACTTC. As protein: CAISASGEQYF. The gene calls are TRBV10-3 and TRBJ2-7; a weak D match, TRBD2 (5 bases). This CDR3 is built from 11 residues. The V end lost 4 bases, the J end lost 7 bases, and 8 bases lay between the germline ends. The germline V gene encodes CDR1 ENHRY and CDR2 SYGVKD.

The V gene is TRBV29-1, the J gene TRBJ2-3; 7 nucleotides line up with TRBD1. CDR3 length equals 14 residues. The ends lost 8 bases at V and 0 bases at J; junction bases unmatched: 8. Germline-derived CDR1 and CDR2 are SQVTM and ANQGSEA. The chain's CDR3 is CSLAGQDSTDTQYF. Here the CDR3 DNA reads TGCAGCCTTGCCGGACAGGACAGCACAGATACGCAGTATTTT.

The chain couples TRBV19 to TRBJ1-1; no reliable D call. Trimming cost V 7 bases and J 1 base, with 16 bases left between them. The CDR3 is made up of 15 amino acids. Germline CDR1 and CDR2: LNHDA and SQIVND (reference sequence). The DNA for the CDR3 is TGTGCCAGTACGATTATGGTCTCGGCGAACACTGAAGCTTTCTTT. This encodes CASTIMVSANTEAFF.

This clone was seen only once. The chain recombines TRBV27 with TRBJ1-6, with D possibly being TRBD1 (6 bases). The V end was cut by 6 bases, the J end by 10 bases, with 13 bases between. Germline CDR1 MNHEY, CDR2 SMNVEV (reference sequence). The CDR3 consists of 13 residues. CDR3 loop: CASSEAQGSPLHF. CDR3 DNA sequence: TGTGCCAGCAGCGAAGCCCAGGGGTCACCCCTCCACTTT.

This clone was recorded a few times. The chain employs TRBV18 and TRBJ1-1; D is ambiguous. The CDR3 runs 14 residues. V gave up 4 bases and J gave up 1 base, with 10 bases separating them. The germline V gene has CDR1 KGHSH and CDR2 LQKENI. The CDR3 nucleotides read TGTGCCAGCTCACGGCTGGAGGGGAACACTGAAGCTTTCTTT. This codes for CASSRLEGNTEAFF. Filled out from reference TRBV18 and TRBJ1-1, the complete variable domain reads NAGVMQNPRHLVRRRGQEARLRCSPMKGHSHVYWYRQLPEEGLKFMVYLQKENIIDESGMPKERFSAEFPKEGPSILRIQQVVRGDSAAYFCASSRLEGNTEAFFGQGTRLTVV.

The chain recombines TRBV5-1 with TRBJ2-2, with D possibly being TRBD1 or TRBD2 (5 bases each). This CDR3 contains 15 residues. From germline, CDR1 is SGHRS and CDR2 YFSETQ. V gave up 2 bases and J gave up 4 bases, with 12 bases separating them. The chain's CDR3 is CASSFGASPTGELFF. The CDR3 bases are TGCGCCAGCAGCTTCGGGGCTAGTCCCACCGGGGAGCTGTTTTTT.